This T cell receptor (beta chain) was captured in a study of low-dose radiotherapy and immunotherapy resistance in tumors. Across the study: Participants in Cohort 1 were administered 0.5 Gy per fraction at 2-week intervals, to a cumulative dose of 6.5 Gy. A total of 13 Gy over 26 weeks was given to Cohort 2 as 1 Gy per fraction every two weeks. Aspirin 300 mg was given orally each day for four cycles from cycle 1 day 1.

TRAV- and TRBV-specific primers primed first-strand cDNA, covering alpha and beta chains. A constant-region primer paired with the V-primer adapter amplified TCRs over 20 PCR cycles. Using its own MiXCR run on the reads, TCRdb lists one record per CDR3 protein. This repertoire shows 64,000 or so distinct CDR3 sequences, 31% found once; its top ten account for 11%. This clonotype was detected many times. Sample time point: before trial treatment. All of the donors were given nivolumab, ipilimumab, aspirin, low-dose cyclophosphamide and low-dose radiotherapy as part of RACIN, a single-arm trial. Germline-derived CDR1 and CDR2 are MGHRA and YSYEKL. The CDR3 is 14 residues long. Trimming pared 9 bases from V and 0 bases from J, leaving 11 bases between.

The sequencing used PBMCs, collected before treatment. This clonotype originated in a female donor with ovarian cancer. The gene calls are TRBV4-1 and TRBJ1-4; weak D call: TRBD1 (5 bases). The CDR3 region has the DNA TGCGCCAGTTGGGACCCAACAACTAATGAAAAACTGTTTTTT. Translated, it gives CASWDPTTNEKLFF.